This record looks at one T cell receptor (beta chain) sequence and its context. Sorted inputs of roughly 18,000 to 1,100,000 cells, with 10%, 30% or 50% RNA, yielded naive CD8 libraries. TCRdb recomputed calls from the PCR reads with MiXCR, one row per CDR3 protein. The sample gives under 600,000 distinct CDR3 sequences, about 22% of which show up once; around 0.84% is in the top ten. The ends were cut back, 1 base at V and 10 bases at J, with 4 bases in the middle. This CDR3 spans 10 amino acids. Germline V gene data show CDR1 as SEHNR and CDR2 as FQNEAQ (reference sequence). The data derive from a study of molecular identifiers for immune sequencing clone quantification.

The chain couples TRBV7-9 to TRBJ1-2; D remains ambiguous. What was sequenced was naive CD8+ T cells from blood, with Jurkat cell RNA spiked in. Regarding subset: FACS-sorted CD8+CD4-CCR7+CD45RA+ naive T cells. This TCR was sampled from a human donor in good health. Some libraries in this study had Jurkat cell RNA spiked in. DNA for the CDR3: TGTGCCAGCAGCTTAGGGTCCTACACCTTC. Amino acid sequence: CASSLGSYTF.